These 3 T cell receptor beta chains were all obtained from the same sample, sequenced in a study of blood T cell repertoires in COVID-19. TCRdb's table, derived via immunoSEQ multiplex PCR, lists solely in-frame clones and lacks some. The sample yields 350,000 or so clones, about 88% seen once. Input material: PBMCs or T cells enriched from blood (not recorded which). The receptors here all came from a woman aged 25-40 years who had been exposed to COVID-19.

The V call is TRBV30, the J call TRBJ1-1; maybe TRBD1 (5 bases). Germline loops: CDR1 GTSNPN, CDR2 SVGIG (reference sequence). Trimming removed 3 bases from V and 4 bases from J, with 12 bases in between. The CDR3 consists of 13 residues. The CDR3 loop is CAWRNSGGTEAFF. CDR3 nucleotide sequence: TGTGCCTGGAGGAACAGCGGGGGCACTGAAGCTTTCTTT. The variable domain in full, completed from reference TRBV30 and TRBJ1-1, reads SQTIHQWPATLVQPVGSPLSLECTVEGTSNPNLYWYRQAAGRGLQLLFYSVGIGQISSEVPQNLSASRPQDRQFILSSKKLLLSDSGFYLCAWRNSGGTEAFFGQGTRLTVV.

DNA for the CDR3: TGTGCCAGCAGCCCAGGGCCTATGTACGAGCAGTACTTC. Its protein is CASSPGPMYEQYF. J is TRBJ2-7 and V is TRBV6-4, with D possibly matching TRBD1 (5 bases). Germline V gene sequence: CDR1 MRHNA, CDR2 SNTAGT. Trimming shortened V by 6 bases and J by 4 bases, and 13 bases separated the two germline ends. The CDR3 is 13 residues long.

CDR3 residues: CASSFGGVQPQHF. As DNA, the CDR3 is TGTGCCAGCAGCTTCGGGGGGGTTCAGCCCCAGCATTTT. The V gene is TRBV7-2, the J gene TRBJ1-5; a possible D gene is TRBD1 (5 bases). CDR3 length equals 13 residues. Germline CDR1 is SGHTA and CDR2 is FQGNSA. V shed 3 bases and J shed 6 bases, with 9 bases lying between them.